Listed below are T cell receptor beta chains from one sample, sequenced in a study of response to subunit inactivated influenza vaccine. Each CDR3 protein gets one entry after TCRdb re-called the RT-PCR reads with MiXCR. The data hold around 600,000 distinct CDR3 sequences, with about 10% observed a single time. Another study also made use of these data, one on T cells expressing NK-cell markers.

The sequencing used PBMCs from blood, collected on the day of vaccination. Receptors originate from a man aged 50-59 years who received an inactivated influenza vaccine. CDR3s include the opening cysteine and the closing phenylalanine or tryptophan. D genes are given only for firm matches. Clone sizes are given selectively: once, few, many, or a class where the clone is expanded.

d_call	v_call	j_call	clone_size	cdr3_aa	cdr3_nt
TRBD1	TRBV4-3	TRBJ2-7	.	CASSQQGALTYEQYF	TGCGCCAGCAGCCAACAGGGGGCGCTGACCTACGAGCAGTACTTC
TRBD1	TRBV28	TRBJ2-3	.	CASSPPGQGHTDTQYF	TGTGCCAGCAGCCCCCCGGGACAGGGACACACAGATACGCAGTATTTT
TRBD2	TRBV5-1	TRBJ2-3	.	CASSWGLAGGSTDTQYF	TGCGCCAGCAGCTGGGGACTAGCGGGAGGGAGCACAGATACGCAGTATTTT
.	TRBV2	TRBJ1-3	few	CASSAVVGNTIYF	TGTGCCAGCAGTGCGGTCGTGGGAAACACCATATATTTT
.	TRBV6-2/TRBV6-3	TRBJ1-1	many	CASSYSALTLFANTEAFF	TGTGCCAGCAGTTACTCAGCCCTCACCCTATTCGCGAACACTGAAGCTTTCTTT
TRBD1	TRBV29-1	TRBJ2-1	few	CSVEGRDRGLPVTFF	TGCAGCGTTGAGGGAAGAGACAGGGGGCTTCCGGTTACGTTCTTC
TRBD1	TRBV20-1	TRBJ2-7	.	CSAGDRILYEQYF	TGCAGTGCTGGGGACAGGATCCTCTACGAGCAGTACTTC
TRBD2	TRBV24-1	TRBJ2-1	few	CATSDSGGFGNNEQFF	TGTGCCACCAGTGATTCCGGGGGGTTCGGAAACAATGAGCAGTTCTTC
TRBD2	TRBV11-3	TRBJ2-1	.	CASSRTSGTDNEQFF	TGTGCCAGCAGCCGGACTAGCGGGACAGACAATGAGCAGTTCTTC
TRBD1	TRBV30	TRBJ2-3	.	CAWSWTGVTDTQYF	TGTGCCTGGAGTTGGACAGGAGTCACAGATACGCAGTATTTT
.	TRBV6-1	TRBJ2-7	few	CASSPSKFGDEQYF	TGTGCCAGCAGCCCCTCAAAATTCGGGGACGAGCAGTACTTC
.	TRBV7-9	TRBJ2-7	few	CASSPVGIPWEQYF	TGTGCCAGCAGCCCGGTCGGGATACCTTGGGAGCAGTACTTC
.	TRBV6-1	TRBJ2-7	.	CASNHRASYEQYF	TGTGCCAGCAACCACAGGGCCTCCTACGAGCAGTACTTC
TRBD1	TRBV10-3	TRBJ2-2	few	CAISGQGIYTGELFF	TGTGCCATCAGTGGACAGGGGATATACACCGGGGAGCTGTTTTTT
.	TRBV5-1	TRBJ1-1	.	CASSSQVQGRTEAFF	TGCGCCAGCAGCTCCCAGGTACAGGGTAGGACTGAAGCTTTCTTT
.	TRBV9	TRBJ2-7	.	CASSVSPRSYEQYF	TGTGCCAGCAGCGTATCCCCACGATCCTACGAGCAGTACTTC
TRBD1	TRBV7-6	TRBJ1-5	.	CASSLAAVTGGIWQPQHF	TGTGCCAGCAGCTTAGCTGCAGTGACAGGGGGCATTTGGCAGCCCCAGCATTTT
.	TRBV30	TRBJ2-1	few	CAWSAYRVSPTYNEQFF	TGTGCCTGGAGTGCTTACAGGGTATCACCAACCTACAATGAGCAGTTCTTC
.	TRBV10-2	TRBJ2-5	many	CASSPGRGPPETQYF	TGCGCCAGCAGTCCTGGGCGGGGGCCCCCGGAGACCCAGTACTTC
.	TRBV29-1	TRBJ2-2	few	CSVEPGVNTGELFF	TGCAGCGTTGAACCAGGGGTGAACACCGGGGAGCTGTTTTTT
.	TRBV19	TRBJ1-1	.	CASSSMGPNTEAFF	TGTGCCAGTAGTTCCATGGGTCCGAACACTGAAGCTTTCTTT
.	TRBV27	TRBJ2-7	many	CASRPLQSNPSGSYEQYF	TGTGCCAGCAGACCTCTCCAAAGCAACCCCTCTGGATCCTACGAGCAGTACTTC
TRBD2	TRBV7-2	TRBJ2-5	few	CASSLGLAGAPTQYF	TGTGCCAGCAGCTTAGGCTTGGCGGGAGCTCCGACCCAGTACTTC
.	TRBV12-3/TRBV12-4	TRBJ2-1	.	CASSFEQNINEQFF	TGTGCCAGCAGTTTCGAACAGAACATCAATGAGCAGTTCTTC
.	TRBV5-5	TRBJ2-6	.	CASSDGPSGANVLTF	TGTGCCAGCAGCGACGGTCCCTCTGGGGCCAACGTCCTGACTTTC
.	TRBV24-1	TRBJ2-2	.	CATSVEHSTGELFF	TGTGCCACCAGTGTCGAACACAGCACCGGGGAGCTGTTTTTT
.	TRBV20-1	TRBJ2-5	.	CSARDRGQETQYF	TGCAGTGCTAGAGACCGAGGTCAAGAGACCCAGTACTTC
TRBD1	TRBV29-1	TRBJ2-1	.	CRGQAYNEQFF	TGCAGGGGACAGGCCTACAATGAGCAGTTCTTC
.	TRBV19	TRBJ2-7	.	CASSIADSYEQYF	TGTGCCAGTAGTATTGCAGATTCCTACGAGCAGTACTTC
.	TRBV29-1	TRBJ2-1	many	CSVGGLAYNEQFF	TGCAGCGTTGGGGGGCTCGCCTACAATGAGCAGTTCTTC
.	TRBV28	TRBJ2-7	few	CASGPLLDRYEQYF	TGTGCCAGCGGCCCCCTGTTGGATCGGTACGAGCAGTACTTC
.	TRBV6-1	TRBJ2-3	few	CASRGGAAQSSTDTQYF	TGTGCCAGCAGGGGGGGCGCAGCGCAATCTAGCACAGATACGCAGTATTTT
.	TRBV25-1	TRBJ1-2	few	CASSMQGRSGYTF	TGTGCCAGCAGTATGCAGGGGCGTAGCGGCTACACCTTC
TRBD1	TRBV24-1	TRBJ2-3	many	CATRSGTGLRRDTDTQYF	TGTGCCACCAGATCCGGGACAGGGTTGAGAAGGGACACAGATACGCAGTATTTT
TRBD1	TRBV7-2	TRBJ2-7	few	CASSSRDRSYEQYF	TGTGCCAGCAGCTCTAGGGACAGGTCCTACGAGCAGTACTTC
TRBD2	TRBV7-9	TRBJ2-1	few	CASSLAFKRGDNEQFF	TGTGCCAGCAGCTTAGCGTTCAAGCGGGGAGACAATGAGCAGTTCTTC
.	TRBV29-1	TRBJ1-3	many	CSVVKGSGNTIYF	TGCAGCGTTGTAAAGGGATCTGGAAACACCATATATTTT
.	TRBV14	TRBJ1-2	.	CASSLGDGRFYGYTF	TGTGCCAGCAGCCTGGGGGACGGAAGATTCTATGGCTACACCTTC
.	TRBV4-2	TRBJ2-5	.	CASSQHTGTNQETQYF	TGTGCCAGCAGCCAACATACCGGGACCAACCAAGAGACCCAGTACTTC
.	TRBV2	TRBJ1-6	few	CASSDEGRSPLHF	TGTGCCAGCAGTGACGAGGGACGGTCACCCCTCCACTTT
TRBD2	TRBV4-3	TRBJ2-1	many	CASSPKPKLAGTPREQFF	TGCGCCAGCAGCCCCAAACCAAAATTAGCGGGAACGCCCCGTGAGCAGTTCTTC
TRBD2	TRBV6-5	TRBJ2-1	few	CASSYSSTSGSGEQFF	TGTGCCAGCAGTTACTCGTCGACTAGCGGGAGCGGTGAGCAGTTCTTC
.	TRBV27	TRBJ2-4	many	CASSREGRTKNIQYF	TGTGCCAGCAGCCGAGAGGGACGTACCAAAAACATTCAGTACTTC
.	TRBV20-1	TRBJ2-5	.	CSASQETQYF	TGCAGTGCTTCACAAGAGACCCAGTACTTC
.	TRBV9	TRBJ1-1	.	CASSVGPSATEAFF	TGTGCCAGCAGCGTAGGCCCCTCCGCCACTGAAGCTTTCTTT
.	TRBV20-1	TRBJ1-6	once	CSARETASGGSPLHF	TGCAGTGCTAGAGAGACAGCTAGTGGTGGATCACCCCTCCATTTT
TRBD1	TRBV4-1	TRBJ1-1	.	CASSQHTGTVEAFF	TGCGCCAGCAGCCAACACACCGGGACAGTTGAAGCTTTCTTT
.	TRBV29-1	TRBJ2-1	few	CSVRPQSNEQFF	TGCAGCGTCCGACCCCAGTCGAATGAGCAGTTCTTC
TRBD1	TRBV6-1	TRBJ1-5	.	CASSPGQGNNQPQHF	TGTGCCAGCAGTCCGGGACAGGGAAACAATCAGCCCCAGCATTTT
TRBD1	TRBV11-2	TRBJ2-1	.	CASSFYRGDNEQFF	TGTGCCAGCAGCTTCTACAGGGGTGACAATGAGCAGTTCTTC
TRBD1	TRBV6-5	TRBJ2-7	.	CASSTRQGGEQYF	TGTGCCAGCAGTACCCGACAGGGTGGGGAGCAGTACTTC
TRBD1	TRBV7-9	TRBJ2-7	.	CASSRDRGFVYEQYF	TGTGCCAGCAGCCGGGACAGGGGGTTCGTATACGAGCAGTACTTC
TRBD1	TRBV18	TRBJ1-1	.	CASSPKQGGTEAFF	TGTGCCAGCTCACCCAAACAGGGGGGCACTGAAGCTTTCTTT
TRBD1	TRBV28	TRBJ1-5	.	CASSFTNRGQPQHF	TGTGCCAGCAGTTTTACTAACAGGGGTCAGCCCCAGCATTTT
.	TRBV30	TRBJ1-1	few	CAWSAQGSEAFF	TGTGCCTGGAGCGCCCAAGGTTCTGAAGCTTTCTTT
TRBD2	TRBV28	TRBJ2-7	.	CASSFKSGRVYEQYF	TGTGCCAGCAGTTTCAAAAGCGGGAGGGTCTACGAGCAGTACTTC
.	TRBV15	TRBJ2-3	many	CATSRDSVPDTQYF	TGTGCCACCAGCAGAGACTCGGTACCAGATACGCAGTATTTT